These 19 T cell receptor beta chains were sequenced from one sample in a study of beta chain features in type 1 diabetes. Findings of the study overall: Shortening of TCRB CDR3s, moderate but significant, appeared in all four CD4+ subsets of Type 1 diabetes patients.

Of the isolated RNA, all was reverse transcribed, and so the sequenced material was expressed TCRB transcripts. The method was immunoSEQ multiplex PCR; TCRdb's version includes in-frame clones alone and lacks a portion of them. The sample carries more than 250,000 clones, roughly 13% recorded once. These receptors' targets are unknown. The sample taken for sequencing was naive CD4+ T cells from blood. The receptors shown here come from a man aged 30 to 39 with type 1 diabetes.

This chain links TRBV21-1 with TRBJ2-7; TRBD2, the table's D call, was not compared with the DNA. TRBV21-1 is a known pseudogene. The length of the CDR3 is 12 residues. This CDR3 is CASSESGYEQYF. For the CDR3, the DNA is TGTGCCAGCAGCGAAAGCGGATACGAGCAGTACTTC.

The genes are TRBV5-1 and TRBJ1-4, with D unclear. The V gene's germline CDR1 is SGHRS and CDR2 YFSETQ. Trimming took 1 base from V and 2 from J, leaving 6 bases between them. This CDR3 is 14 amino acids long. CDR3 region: CASSLSVTNEKLFF. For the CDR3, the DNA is TGCGCCAGCAGCTTGTCGGTGACTAATGAAAAACTGTTTTTT.

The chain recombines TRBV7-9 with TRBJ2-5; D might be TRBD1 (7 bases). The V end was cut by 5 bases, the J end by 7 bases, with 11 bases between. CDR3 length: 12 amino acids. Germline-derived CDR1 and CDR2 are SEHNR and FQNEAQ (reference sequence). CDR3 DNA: TGTGCCAGCAGCAGACAGGGAGGGACCCAGTACTTC. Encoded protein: CASSRQGGTQYF.

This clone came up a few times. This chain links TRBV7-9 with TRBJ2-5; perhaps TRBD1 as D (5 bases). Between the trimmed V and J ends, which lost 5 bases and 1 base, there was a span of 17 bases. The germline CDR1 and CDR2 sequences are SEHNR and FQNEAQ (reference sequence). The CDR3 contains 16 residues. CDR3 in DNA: TGTGCCAGCAGCCCCGCGGCAGGGCTCCGCCAAGAGACCCAGTACTTC. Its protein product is CASSPAAGLRQETQYF.

Here the CDR3 reads CASSIGAYQPQHF. CDR3 coding DNA: TGTGCCAGTAGTATAGGGGCGTATCAGCCCCAGCATTTT. The chain couples TRBV19 to TRBJ1-5; D gene uncertain. V lost 1 base and J lost 5, with 6 bases in between. Germline assignment: CDR1 LNHDA and CDR2 SQIVND (reference sequence). The length of the CDR3 is 13 residues. Complete variable domain (other parts from reference TRBV19 and TRBJ1-5): DGGITQSPKYLFRKEGQNVTLSCEQNLNHDAMYWYRQDPGQGLRLIYYSQIVNDFQKGDIAEGYSVSREKKESFPLTVTSAQKNPTAFYLCASSIGAYQPQHFGDGTRLSIL.

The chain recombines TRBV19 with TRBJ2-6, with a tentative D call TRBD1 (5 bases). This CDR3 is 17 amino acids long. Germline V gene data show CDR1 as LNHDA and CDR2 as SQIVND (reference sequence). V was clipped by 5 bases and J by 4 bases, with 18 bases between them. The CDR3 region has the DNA TGTGCCAGTAGTCGAGCAGGGTATATCTCCGGGGCCAACGTCCTGACTTTC. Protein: CASSRAGYISGANVLTF.

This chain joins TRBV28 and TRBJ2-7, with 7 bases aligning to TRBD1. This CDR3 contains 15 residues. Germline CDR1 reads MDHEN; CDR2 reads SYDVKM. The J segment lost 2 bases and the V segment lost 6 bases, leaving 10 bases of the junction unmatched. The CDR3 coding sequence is TGTGCCAGCAGGAGTGCAGGGACAGTAACCTACGAGCAGTACTTC. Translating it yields CASRSAGTVTYEQYF.

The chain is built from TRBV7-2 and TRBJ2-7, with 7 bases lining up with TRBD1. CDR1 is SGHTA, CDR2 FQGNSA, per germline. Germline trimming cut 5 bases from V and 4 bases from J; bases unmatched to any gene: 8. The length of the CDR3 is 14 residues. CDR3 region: CASSTPGQLYEQYF. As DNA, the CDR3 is TGTGCCAGCAGCACGCCGGGACAGCTTTACGAGCAGTACTTC.

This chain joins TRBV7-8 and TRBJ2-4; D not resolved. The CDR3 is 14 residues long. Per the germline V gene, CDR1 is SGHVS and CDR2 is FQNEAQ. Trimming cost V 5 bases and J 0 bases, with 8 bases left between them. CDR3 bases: TGTGCCAGCAGCCCCCGACTAGCCAAAAACATTCAGTACTTC. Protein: CASSPRLAKNIQYF.

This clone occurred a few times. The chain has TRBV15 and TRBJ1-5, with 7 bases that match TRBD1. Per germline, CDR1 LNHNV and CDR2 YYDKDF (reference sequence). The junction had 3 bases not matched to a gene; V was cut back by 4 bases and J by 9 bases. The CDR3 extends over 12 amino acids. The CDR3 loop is CATSTGGWPQHF. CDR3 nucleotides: TGTGCCACCAGCACAGGGGGTTGGCCCCAGCATTTT.

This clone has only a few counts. This chain's CDR3 is CSVVPNPTGVGEQYF. The CDR3 DNA reads as TGCAGCGTTGTCCCCAACCCGACAGGGGTAGGCGAGCAGTACTTC. The chain is built from TRBV29-1 and TRBJ2-7, with 8 bases lining up with TRBD1. V dropped 4 bases and J dropped 6; count of bases not matched to a gene: 14. The CDR3 has 15 amino acids. The germline gives CDR1 SQVTM, CDR2 ANQGSEA.

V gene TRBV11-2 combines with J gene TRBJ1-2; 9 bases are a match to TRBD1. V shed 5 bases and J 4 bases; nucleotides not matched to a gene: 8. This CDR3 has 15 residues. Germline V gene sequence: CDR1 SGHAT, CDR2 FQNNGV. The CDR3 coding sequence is TGTGCCAGCAGCCATCGGACAGGGGCAAGCTATGGCTACACCTTC. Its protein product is CASSHRTGASYGYTF.

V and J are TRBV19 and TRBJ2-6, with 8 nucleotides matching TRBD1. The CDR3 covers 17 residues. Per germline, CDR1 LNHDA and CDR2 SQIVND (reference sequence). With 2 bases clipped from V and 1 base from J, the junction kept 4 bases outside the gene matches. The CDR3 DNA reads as TGTGCCAGTAGTATACGTCGGACAGGGTCTGGGGCCAACGTCCTGACTTTC. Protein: CASSIRRTGSGANVLTF. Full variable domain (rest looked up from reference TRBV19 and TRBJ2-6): DGGITQSPKYLFRKEGQNVTLSCEQNLNHDAMYWYRQDPGQGLRLIYYSQIVNDFQKGDIAEGYSVSREKKESFPLTVTSAQKNPTAFYLCASSIRRTGSGANVLTFGAGSRLTVL.

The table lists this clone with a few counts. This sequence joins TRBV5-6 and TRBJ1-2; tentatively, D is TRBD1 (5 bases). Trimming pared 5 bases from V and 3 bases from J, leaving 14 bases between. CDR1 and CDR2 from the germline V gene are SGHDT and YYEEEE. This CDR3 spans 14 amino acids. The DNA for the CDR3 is TGTGCCAGCAGTATGATGGGGGGAGACTATGGCTACACCTTC. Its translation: CASSMMGGDYGYTF.

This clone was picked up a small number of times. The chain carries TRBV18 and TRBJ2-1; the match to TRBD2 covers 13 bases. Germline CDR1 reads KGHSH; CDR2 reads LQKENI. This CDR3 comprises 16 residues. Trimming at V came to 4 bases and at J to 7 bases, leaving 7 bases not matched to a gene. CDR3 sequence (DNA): TGTGCCAGCTCACTCGGACTAGCGGGAGTGGGTAATGAGCAGTTCTTC. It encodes CASSLGLAGVGNEQFF.

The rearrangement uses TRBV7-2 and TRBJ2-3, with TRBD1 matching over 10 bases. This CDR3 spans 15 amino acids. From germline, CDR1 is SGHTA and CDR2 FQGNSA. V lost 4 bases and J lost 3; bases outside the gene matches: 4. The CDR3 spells CASSYPGQGTDTQYF. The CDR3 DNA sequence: TGTGCCAGCAGCTATCCGGGACAGGGGACAGATACGCAGTATTTT.

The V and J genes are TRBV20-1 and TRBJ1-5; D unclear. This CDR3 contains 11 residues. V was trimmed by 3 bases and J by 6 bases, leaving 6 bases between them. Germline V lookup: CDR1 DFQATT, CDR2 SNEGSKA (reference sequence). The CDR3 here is CSASRGQPQHF. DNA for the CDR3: TGCAGTGCTAGTCGAGGTCAGCCCCAGCATTTT.

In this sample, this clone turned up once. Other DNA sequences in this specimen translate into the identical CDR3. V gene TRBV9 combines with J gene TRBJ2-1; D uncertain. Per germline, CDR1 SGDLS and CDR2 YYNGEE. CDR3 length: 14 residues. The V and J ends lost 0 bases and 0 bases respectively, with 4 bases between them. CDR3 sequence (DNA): TGTGCCAGCAGCGTAGTGAGCTCCTACAATGAGCAGTTCTTC. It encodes CASSVVSSYNEQFF.

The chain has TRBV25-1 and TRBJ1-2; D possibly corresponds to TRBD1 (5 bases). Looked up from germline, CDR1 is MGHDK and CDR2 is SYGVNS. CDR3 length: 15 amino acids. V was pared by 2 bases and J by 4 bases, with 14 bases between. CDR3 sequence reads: CASSEQGARVYGYTF. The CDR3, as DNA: TGTGCCAGCAGTGAACAGGGCGCCAGGGTCTATGGCTACACCTTC.